Below, 30 T cell receptor beta chains from the same sample are listed, as sequenced in a study of CD8+CD57+ T cells in acquired aplastic anemia. CDR3 and TCR beta VDJ profiling relied on a genomic DNA template. TCRdb redid the calling of the reads with MiXCR, one entry per CDR3 protein. Of 200,000 or so distinct CDR3 sequences listed, over 60% are singletons. Sequenced input: sorted CD4+, CD8+, or CD8+CD57+ T cells (not recorded which) from PBMCs. These receptors were taken from a human donor with severe aplastic anemia or a healthy control (not recorded which).

As concerns this clonotype: A read error may be the cause here, since a much bigger clone is one base away. As the CDR3 is not closed by the conserved phenylalanine or tryptophan, this likely results from a read error. V gene TRBV5-5 combines with J gene TRBJ1-1; maybe TRBD1 (5 bases). Germline-derived CDR1 and CDR2 are SGHKS and YYEKEE (reference sequence). This CDR3 comprises 16 residues. The ends were cut back, 5 bases at V and 0 bases at J, with 17 bases in the middle. This CDR3 reads CASRRGGRGLNTEAFL. DNA of the CDR3: TGTGCCAGCAGGCGCGGGGGGAGAGGTTTGAACACTGAAGCTTTCTTG.

The rearrangement uses TRBV7-8 and TRBJ2-1, with 7 bases matching TRBD2. CDR1 is SGHVS and CDR2 is FQNEAQ in the germline V gene. With V trimmed by 3 bases and J by 9 bases, 8 bases remained unmatched. This CDR3 region has 14 residues. CDR3 nucleotide sequence: TGTGCCAGCAGCTTGGGGGGGGGAGGAGGTGAGCAGTTCTTC. It is translated as CASSLGGGGGEQFF.

This chain uses TRBV7-2 with TRBJ1-3, with unresolved D. This CDR3 region has 16 residues. Germline V CDR1 and CDR2: SGHTA, FQGNSA. Between the trimmed V and J ends, which lost 0 bases and 3 bases, there was a span of 12 bases. The CDR3 region is CASSLAGGFRGNTIYF. In DNA, the CDR3 is TGTGCCAGCAGCTTAGCGGGCGGTTTTCGTGGAAACACCATATATTTT.

This clonotype is a singleton in its sample. The rearrangement links TRBV24-1 to TRBJ2-2; TRBD1 might be the D (6 bases). The germline gives CDR1 KGHDR, CDR2 SFDVKD. Trimming pared 7 bases from V and 0 bases from J, leaving 11 bases between. The CDR3 sequence is 15 residues long. The CDR3 is CATSMDRANTGELFF. The CDR3 DNA follows: TGTGCCACCAGCATGGACAGAGCGAACACCGGGGAGCTGTTTTTT.

The chain is built from TRBV2 and TRBJ2-7; no clear D gene. This CDR3 contains 14 residues. V was clipped by 0 bases and J by 2 bases, with 8 bases between them. Per the germline V gene, CDR1 is SNHLY and CDR2 is FYNNEI. The CDR3 nucleotides read TGTGCCAGCAGTGAAGCGGATCCGACCTACGAGCAGTACTTC. Its translation is CASSEADPTYEQYF.

The chain couples TRBV7-2 to TRBJ2-5; TRBD1 matches at 7 bases. The CDR3 has 14 amino acids. CDR1 is SGHTA, CDR2 FQGNSA, per germline. Losses at the gene ends were 4 bases for V and 6 bases for J; bases not matched to a gene: 8. CDR3: CASSYSRDSQTQYF. CDR3 nucleotides: TGTGCCAGCAGCTACTCCCGGGACAGCCAGACCCAGTACTTC.

This sequence joins TRBV2 and TRBJ2-3, with D possibly matching TRBD2 (5 bases). V was pared by 6 bases and J by 2 bases, with 15 bases between. Germline V gives CDR1 SNHLY, CDR2 FYNNEI. The CDR3 consists of 15 residues. The CDR3 region is CASSLGRLNTDTQYF. DNA for the CDR3: TGTGCCAGCAGCTTGGGCAGACTAAACACAGATACGCAGTATTTT.

This clonotype has more than one count but fewer than ten. The chain joins TRBV2 to TRBJ2-3; 7 positions match TRBD1. This CDR3 spans 14 amino acids. The V gene's germline CDR1 is SNHLY and CDR2 FYNNEI. V trimming: 5 bases; J trimming: 2 bases; junction bases outside the gene matches: 4. The CDR3: CASSRQGATDTQYF. CDR3 in DNA: TGTGCCAGCAGTAGACAGGGTGCCACAGATACGCAGTATTTT.

This chain uses TRBV20-1 with TRBJ1-1, with D unclear. There are 15 residues in the CDR3. Germline loops: CDR1 DFQATT, CDR2 SNEGSKA (reference sequence). Trimming cost V 5 bases and J 0 bases, with 16 bases left between them. The CDR3: CSAREGGEMNTEAFF. The CDR3 DNA follows: TGCAGTGCTCGCGAGGGCGGGGAGATGAACACTGAAGCTTTCTTT.

This chain joins TRBV24-1 and TRBJ2-5; D is tentatively TRBD1 or TRBD2 (5 bases each). CDR1 is KGHDR and CDR2 is SFDVKD in the germline V gene. The CDR3 spans 14 residues. V was pared by 3 bases and J by 5 bases, with 12 bases between. Written as DNA, the CDR3 is TGTGCCACCAGTGATGCGACAGAGGGGGAGACCCAGTACTTC. This codes for CATSDATEGETQYF.

The V call is TRBV20-1, the J call TRBJ2-7; 8 bases line up with TRBD2. The CDR3 has 15 amino acids. Germline assignment: CDR1 DFQATT and CDR2 SNEGSKA (reference sequence). With 0 bases clipped from V and 3 bases from J, the junction kept 7 bases outside the gene matches. The CDR3 sequence: CSARDSRGGLYEQYF. Written as DNA, the CDR3 is TGCAGTGCTAGAGATAGCCGGGGGGGCCTCTACGAGCAGTACTTC.

A few counts support this clonotype. The genes are TRBV6-1 and TRBJ2-1; TRBD2 is a possible D gene (6 bases). In germline, CDR1 is MNHNS, CDR2 SASEGT. Trimming took 6 bases from V and 2 from J, leaving 8 bases between them. The CDR3 loop spans 13 amino acids. The DNA for the CDR3 is TGTGCCAGCAGATCGGGGGCCTACAATGAGCAGTTCTTC. Its protein product is CASRSGAYNEQFF.

J is TRBJ1-6 and V is TRBV19; 9 bases align to TRBD1. The CDR3 spans 16 residues. The germline V gene has CDR1 LNHDA and CDR2 SQIVND (reference sequence). The junction had 7 bases not matched to a gene; V was cut back by 4 bases and J by 6 bases. The CDR3 here is CASSTLDRGGNSPLHF. The DNA for the CDR3 is TGTGCCAGTAGTACATTGGACAGGGGCGGTAATTCACCCCTCCACTTT.

This clonotype has a count of ten or more. CDR3 loop: CSARDPLLGGNTEAFF. In nucleotides, the CDR3 is TGCAGTGCTAGAGATCCCCTGCTAGGCGGGAACACTGAAGCTTTCTTT. The rearrangement links TRBV20-1 to TRBJ1-1; D unresolved. The V and J ends lost 0 bases and 1 base respectively, with 15 bases between them. Germline V gene data show CDR1 as DFQATT and CDR2 as SNEGSKA (reference sequence). This CDR3 has 16 residues.

On this clonotype itself: Compared with germline, one end of the junction differs, possibly owing to a read error. This chain uses TRBV7-3 with TRBJ2-3, with D maybe TRBD2 (6 bases). The CDR3 contains 16 residues. The germline V gene encodes CDR1 SGHTA and CDR2 FQGTGA. Here the CDR3 DNA reads TGCGCCAGCACCCCCGCCAGCAGCGGGAGCACAGATACGCAGTATTTT. Protein: CASTPASSGSTDTQYF.

The chain recombines TRBV7-2 with TRBJ2-7; D not certain. Trimming shortened V by 5 bases and J by 0 bases, and 11 bases separated the two germline ends. The CDR3 length is 14 residues. CDR1 and CDR2 (germline): SGHTA, FQGNSA. The CDR3 coding sequence is TGTGCCAGCAGCCCCCCCACCAGCTCCTACGAGCAGTACTTC. Translating it yields CASSPPTSSYEQYF.

The chain recombines TRBV20-1 with TRBJ1-4; no definite D call. CDR3 size: 15 residues. Germline V CDR1 and CDR2: DFQATT, SNEGSKA (reference sequence). Trimming cost V 3 bases and J 0 bases, with 11 bases left between them. Here the CDR3 reads CSARDPGTTNEKLFF. The DNA of the CDR3 is TGCAGTGCTAGGGACCCGGGTACAACTAATGAAAAACTGTTTTTT.

The chain is built from TRBV6-1 and TRBJ1-5, with D unresolved. The CDR3 totals 14 residues. Trimming left V 3 bases short and J 5 bases short, with 11 bases between. Looked up from germline, CDR1 is MNHNS and CDR2 is SASEGT. CDR3 loop: CASSDGRVDQPQHF. The DNA of the CDR3 is TGTGCCAGCAGTGACGGCCGGGTCGATCAGCCCCAGCATTTT.

DNA of the CDR3: TGTGCCACCAGTGACAGGGACAGGGAGGGTGAGACCCAGTACTTC. This codes for CATSDRDREGETQYF. V gene TRBV24-1 combines with J gene TRBJ2-5; 9 bases align to TRBD1. The CDR3 has 15 amino acids. Germline V CDR1 and CDR2: KGHDR, SFDVKD. The V gene end was trimmed by 4 bases and the J gene end by 5 bases; junction bases not matched to a gene: 7.

This clonotype was detected ten times or more. The chain has TRBV12-3 or TRBV12-4 and TRBJ2-3; D gene ambiguous. The CDR3 runs to 15 residues. V was shortened by 3 bases and J by 3 bases, with 13 bases between the two germline ends. Here the CDR3 reads CASSFSPLGTDTQYF. In DNA form, the CDR3 reads TGTGCCAGCAGTTTCTCGCCGCTAGGTACAGATACGCAGTATTTT.

The CDR3 here is CATSDPGTGSGELFF. The CDR3 DNA reads as TGTGCCACCAGTGATCCCGGGACAGGGTCCGGGGAGCTGTTTTTT. V is TRBV24-1 and J is TRBJ2-2; 9 bases are shared with TRBD1. This CDR3 is 15 amino acids long. The germline gives CDR1 KGHDR, CDR2 SFDVKD. The V segment lost 3 bases and the J segment 6 bases; nucleotides outside the gene matches: 4.

CDR3: CASSLGGEPYNEQFF. Here the CDR3 DNA reads TGCGCCAGCAGCTTGGGAGGGGAACCCTACAATGAGCAGTTCTTC. V and J are TRBV5-1 and TRBJ2-1; tentatively, D is TRBD1 or TRBD2 (5 bases each). Germline CDR1 is SGHRS and CDR2 is YFSETQ. The length of the CDR3 is 15 residues. Trimming stripped 0 bases from V and 2 bases from J, with 9 bases between.

The chain employs TRBV7-9 and TRBJ2-3; 12 positions match TRBD2. Germline CDR1 reads SEHNR; CDR2 reads FQNEAQ (reference sequence). V shed 3 bases and J 2 bases; nucleotides not matched to a gene: 6. The CDR3 spans 17 residues. The CDR3, as DNA: TGTGCCAGCAGCTTTGGGGCTAGCGGGGGGGTCACAGATACGCAGTATTTT. Translated, it gives CASSFGASGGVTDTQYF. Full variable domain (outside the CDR3, taken from reference TRBV7-9 and TRBJ2-3): DTGVSQNPRHKITKRGQNVTFRCDPISEHNRLYWYRQTLGQGPEFLTYFQNEAQLEKSRLLSDRFSAERPKGSFSTLEIQRTEQGDSAMYLCASSFGASGGVTDTQYFGPGTRLTVL.

This clonotype is a singleton in its sample. V and J are TRBV29-1 and TRBJ2-7; 10 bases line up with TRBD1. Germline CDR1 and CDR2: SQVTM and ANQGSEA. The CDR3 runs 14 residues. After removal of 2 bases from V and 8 bases from J, the junction contained 9 bases not matched to a gene. The CDR3 bases are TGCAGCGTTGAAAAGGGGGACAGGGGTTACAAGCAGTACTTC. It specifies CSVEKGDRGYKQYF.

The gene calls are TRBV7-6 and TRBJ1-6; D is perhaps TRBD1 (6 bases). V lost 3 bases, J lost 7 bases, and 10 bases lay in between. The CDR3 is 14 residues long. Germline loops: CDR1 SGHVS, CDR2 FNYEAQ. CDR3: CASSLGHPNSPLHF. DNA for the CDR3: TGTGCCAGCAGCTTGGGACATCCAAATTCACCCCTCCACTTT.

This chain links TRBV25-1 with TRBJ2-7, with D possibly being TRBD1 (5 bases). CDR1 and CDR2 (germline): MGHDK, SYGVNS. Trimming removed 3 bases from V and 1 base from J, with 16 bases in between. The CDR3 is 16 residues long. CDR3 amino acids: CASSDSLGPGSYEQYF. The CDR3 coding sequence is TGTGCCAGCAGTGACTCCCTAGGGCCAGGGTCCTACGAGCAGTACTTC.

The V gene is TRBV10-3, the J gene TRBJ2-7; 7 positions match TRBD1. The CDR3 has 13 amino acids. In germline, CDR1 is ENHRY, CDR2 SYGVKD. The trim removed 7 bases at V and 2 bases at J, leaving 5 bases unmatched. The CDR3 region has the DNA TGTGCCATCAAACCGGGACAGACCTACGAGCAGTACTTC. Translation gives CAIKPGQTYEQYF.

The chain couples TRBV7-9 to TRBJ2-7; D gene uncertain. Trimming stripped 4 bases from V and 9 bases from J, with 10 bases between. Germline CDR1 is SEHNR and CDR2 is FQNEAQ (reference sequence). The CDR3 runs 11 residues. The CDR3 protein is CASSSPWGQYF. The CDR3 DNA reads as TGTGCCAGCAGCTCTCCGTGGGGGCAGTACTTC.

The chain employs TRBV7-9 and TRBJ2-7; no definite D call. V lost 5 bases, J lost 6 bases, and 14 bases lay in between. The length of the CDR3 is 13 residues. Looked up from germline, CDR1 is SEHNR and CDR2 is FQNEAQ (reference sequence). CDR3 loop: CASSQSEYGEQYF. The DNA for the CDR3 is TGTGCCAGCAGCCAATCGGAGTACGGCGAGCAGTACTTC.

Concerning this clonotype itself: A read error is possible here, since a much larger clone lies one base away. V usage is TRBV2 and J usage is TRBJ2-1; weak D call: TRBD1 (6 bases). Germline values: CDR1 SNHLY, CDR2 FYNNEI. The CDR3 sequence is 15 residues long. The CDR3 nucleotides are TGTGCCAGCAGTTACCCACAGGGCTCCTACAATGAGCAGTCCTTC. Amino acid sequence: CASSYPQGSYNEQSF.